The sample holds a few counts of the clone carrying this T cell receptor beta chain. The antigen is unknown. The entry originates in a study of T cells in Graves' hyperthyroidism and ophthalmopathy. General study results and limits: Blood also held most thyroid clonotypes expanded beyond 0.001. Ophthalmopathy, which appeared later, was predicted by the model a median about 6 months before onset.

The CDR3 runs 17 residues. V was pared by 6 bases and J by 1 base, with 8 bases of the junction left unmatched. The source material, RNA transcripts, was used to amplify TCR beta CDR3 regions. HTBI primers drove first-round RT-PCR of the TCR CDR3. TCRdb reprocessed the multiplex PCR reads via MiXCR and lists one record per CDR3 protein. The sample holds a few hundred thousand distinct CDR3 sequences, approximately 23% seen once. The V gene is TRBV12-3 or TRBV12-4, the J gene TRBJ1-5; TRBD1 agrees at 11 bases. This TCR came from a man between 25 and 39 years old with Graves' ophthalmopathy. Sequenced sample: blood. CDR3 amino acids: CASSPIRDRGSNQPQHF. DNA of the CDR3: TGTGCCAGCAGCCCAATCCGGGACAGGGGGAGCAATCAGCCCCAGCATTTT.